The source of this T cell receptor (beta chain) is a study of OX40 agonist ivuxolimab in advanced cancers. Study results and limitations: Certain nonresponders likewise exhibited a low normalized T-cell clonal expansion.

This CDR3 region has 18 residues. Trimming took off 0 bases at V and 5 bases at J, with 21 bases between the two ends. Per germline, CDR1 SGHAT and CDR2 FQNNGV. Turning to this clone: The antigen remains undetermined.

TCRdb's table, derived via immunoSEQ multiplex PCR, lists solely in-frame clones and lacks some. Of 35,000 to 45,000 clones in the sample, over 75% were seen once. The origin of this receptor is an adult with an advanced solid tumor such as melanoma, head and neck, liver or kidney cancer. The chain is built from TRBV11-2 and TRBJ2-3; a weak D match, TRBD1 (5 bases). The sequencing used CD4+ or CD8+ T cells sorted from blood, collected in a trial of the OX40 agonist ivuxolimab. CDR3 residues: CASSLDLMGPAGIDTQYF. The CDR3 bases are TGTGCCAGCAGCTTAGATCTGATGGGGCCCGCAGGGATAGATACGCAGTATTTT.